This TCR beta chain is from a study of T cells after yellow fever vaccination. TCRdb ran MiXCR on the 5' RACE reads and lists one entry per CDR3 protein. This sample has some 320,000 distinct CDR3 sequences; 4% to 5.5% occur once, and the top ten carry 19%. Trimming stripped 0 bases from V and 4 bases from J, with 13 bases between. CDR1 and CDR2 (germline): SGDLS, YYNGEE. This CDR3 spans 16 amino acids. The starting material was PBMCs, obtained 15 days after the yellow fever booster vaccination. This sequence was found in a man younger than 35 who received the YFV17D yellow fever vaccine. The V call is TRBV9, the J call TRBJ1-4, with a possible D match to TRBD1 (5 bases). The CDR3 nucleotides are TGTGCCAGCAGCGTAGCTACGGGGCAGTTTAATGAAAAACTGTTTTTT. Translation gives CASSVATGQFNEKLFF. Full variable domain (remainder filled in from reference TRBV9 and TRBJ1-4): DSGVTQTPKHLITATGQRVTLRCSPRSGDLSVYWYQQSLDQGLQFLIQYYNGEERAKGNILERFSAQQFPDLHSELNLSSLELGDSALYFCASSVATGQFNEKLFFGSGTQLSVL.